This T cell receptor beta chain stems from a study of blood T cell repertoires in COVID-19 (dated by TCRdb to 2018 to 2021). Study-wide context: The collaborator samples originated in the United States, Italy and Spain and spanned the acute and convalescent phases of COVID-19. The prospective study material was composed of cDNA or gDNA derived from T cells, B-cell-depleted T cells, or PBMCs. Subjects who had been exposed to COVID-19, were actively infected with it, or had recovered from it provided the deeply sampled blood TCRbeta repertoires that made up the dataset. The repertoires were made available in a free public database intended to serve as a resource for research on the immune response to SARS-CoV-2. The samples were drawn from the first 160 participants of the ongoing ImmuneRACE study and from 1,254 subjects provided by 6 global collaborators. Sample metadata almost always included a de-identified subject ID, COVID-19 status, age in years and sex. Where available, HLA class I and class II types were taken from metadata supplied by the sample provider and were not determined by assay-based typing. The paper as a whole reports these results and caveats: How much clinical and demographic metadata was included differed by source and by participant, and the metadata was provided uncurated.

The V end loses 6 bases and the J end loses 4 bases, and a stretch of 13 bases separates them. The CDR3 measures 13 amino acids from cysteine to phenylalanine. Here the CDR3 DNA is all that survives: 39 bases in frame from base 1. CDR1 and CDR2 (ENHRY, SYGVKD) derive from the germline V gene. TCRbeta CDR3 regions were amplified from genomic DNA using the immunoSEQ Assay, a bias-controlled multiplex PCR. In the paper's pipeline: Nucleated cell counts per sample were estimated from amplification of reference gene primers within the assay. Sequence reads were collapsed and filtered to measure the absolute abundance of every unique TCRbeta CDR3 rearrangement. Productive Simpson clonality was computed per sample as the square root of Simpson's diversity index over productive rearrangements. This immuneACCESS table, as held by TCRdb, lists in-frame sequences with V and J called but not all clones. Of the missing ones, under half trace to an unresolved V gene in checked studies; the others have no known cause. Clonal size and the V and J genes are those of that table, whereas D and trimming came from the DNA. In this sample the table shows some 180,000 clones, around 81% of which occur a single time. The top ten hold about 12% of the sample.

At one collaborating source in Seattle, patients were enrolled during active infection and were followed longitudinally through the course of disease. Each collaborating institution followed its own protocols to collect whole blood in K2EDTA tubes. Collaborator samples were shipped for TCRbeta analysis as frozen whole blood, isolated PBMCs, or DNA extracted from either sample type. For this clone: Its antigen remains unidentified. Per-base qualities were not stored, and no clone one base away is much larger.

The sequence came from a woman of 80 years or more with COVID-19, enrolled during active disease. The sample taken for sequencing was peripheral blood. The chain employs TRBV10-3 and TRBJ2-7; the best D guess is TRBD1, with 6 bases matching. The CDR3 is CAIRNGTRYEQYF. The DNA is TGTGCCATCAGGAACGGGACAAGATACGAGCAGTACTTC.